The 21 T cell receptor beta chains reported below all come from one sample, sequenced in a study of control samples from healthy donors and cancer patients. TCRdb's copy holds only in-frame clones and misses some; the assay was immunoSEQ multiplex PCR. The sample consists of some 80,000 clones, roughly nine tenths of them appearing once. The sequenced sample was blood. These receptors all come from a man aged 50 to 60 in good health.

The chain is built from TRBV30 and TRBJ2-5, with D possibly TRBD2 on 6 matching bases. The V and J ends lost 5 bases and 5 bases respectively, with 6 bases between them. CDR3 length equals 10 residues. Germline CDR1 reads GTSNPN; CDR2 reads SVGIG (reference sequence). The CDR3 DNA reads TGTGCCTGGGGGAGGGAGACCCAGTACTTC. Protein sequence: CAWGRETQYF.

This sequence joins TRBV6-6 and TRBJ2-1; D gene ambiguous. This CDR3 is built from 13 residues. Germline-derived CDR1 and CDR2 are MNHNY and SVGAGI (reference sequence). Trimming pared 2 bases from V and 6 bases from J, leaving 8 bases between. The CDR3 sequence: CASSYEWGNEQFF. For the CDR3, the DNA is TGTGCCAGCAGTTACGAATGGGGCAATGAGCAGTTCTTC.

The chain recombines TRBV5-1 with TRBJ1-3; TRBD1 agrees at 7 bases. This CDR3 has 14 residues. V was pared by 4 bases and J by 4 bases, with 5 bases of the junction left unmatched. CDR1 is SGHRS and CDR2 is YFSETQ in the germline V gene. As DNA, the CDR3 is TGCGCCAGCAGCCCTACGGACAGGGGAAACACCATATATTTT. This sequence encodes CASSPTDRGNTIYF.

The chain is built from TRBV19 and TRBJ1-5; D not certain. The CDR3 runs to 14 residues. Germline lookup yields CDR1 LNHDA and CDR2 SQIVND (reference sequence). Trimming removed 2 bases from V and 2 bases from J, with 7 bases in between. The CDR3 DNA follows: TGTGCCAGTAGTATAAGGACGGGCAATCAGCCCCAGCATTTT. Translation: CASSIRTGNQPQHF. Using reference TRBV19 and TRBJ1-5 for the parts outside the CDR3, the full variable domain is DGGITQSPKYLFRKEGQNVTLSCEQNLNHDAMYWYRQDPGQGLRLIYYSQIVNDFQKGDIAEGYSVSREKKESFPLTVTSAQKNPTAFYLCASSIRTGNQPQHFGDGTRLSIL.

The rearrangement uses TRBV2 and TRBJ2-5; D is possibly TRBD2 (5 bases). In germline, CDR1 is SNHLY, CDR2 FYNNEI. V was trimmed by 1 base and J by 5 bases, leaving 14 bases between them. The CDR3 has 15 residues. The CDR3 DNA follows: TGTGCCAGCAGTGAAGGACACTTCCGAGGGGAGACCCAGTACTTC. The encoded protein is CASSEGHFRGETQYF.

The CDR3 region has the DNA TGTGCCAGCACGGGACGGACAGCTCATCAGCCCCAGCATTTT. Amino acids: CASTGRTAHQPQHF. The J gene is TRBJ1-5, the V gene TRBV6-5; D is perhaps TRBD1 (6 bases). This CDR3 is 14 amino acids long. Per the germline V gene, CDR1 is MNHEY and CDR2 is SVGAGI. V lost 7 bases to trimming and J lost 5 bases, with 15 bases between them.

The chain joins TRBV7-6 to TRBJ2-2; D may correspond to TRBD1 or TRBD2 (6 bases each). Trimming pared 1 base from V and 5 bases from J, leaving 11 bases between. Germline values: CDR1 SGHVS, CDR2 FNYEAQ. There are 15 residues in the CDR3. CDR3 sequence: CASSLEGEATGELFF. CDR3 nucleotides: TGTGCCAGCAGCTTAGAGGGGGAGGCGACCGGGGAGCTGTTTTTT.

V usage is TRBV18 and J usage is TRBJ1-5; D gene unclear. Trimming removed 5 bases from V and 5 bases from J, with 10 bases in between. The germline V gene has CDR1 KGHSH and CDR2 LQKENI. CDR3 size: 13 residues. The CDR3 coding sequence is TGTGCCAGCTCAAAGACACTGGATCAGCCCCAGCATTTT. This translates into CASSKTLDQPQHF. Based on the CDR3 plus reference TRBV18 and TRBJ1-5, the full variable domain is NAGVMQNPRHLVRRRGQEARLRCSPMKGHSHVYWYRQLPEEGLKFMVYLQKENIIDESGMPKERFSAEFPKEGPSILRIQQVVRGDSAAYFCASSKTLDQPQHFGDGTRLSIL.

This chain joins TRBV2 and TRBJ1-5, with TRBD1 identical over 8 bases. V gave up 1 base and J gave up 4 bases; unmatched junction bases: 3. From germline, CDR1 is SNHLY and CDR2 FYNNEI. The CDR3 totals 15 residues. Here the CDR3 DNA reads TGTGCCAGCAGTGAAGAAAGACAGGGGAATCAGCCCCAGCATTTT. It specifies CASSEERQGNQPQHF.

The J gene is TRBJ1-4, the V gene TRBV5-1, with unresolved D. V lost 2 bases and J 5 bases, leaving 19 bases between the germline ends. Germline V CDR1 and CDR2: SGHRS, YFSETQ. This CDR3 comprises 17 residues. DNA for the CDR3: TGCGCCAGCAGCTTCTCATCACTGGGCAGCGGGAATGAAAAACTGTTTTTT. Protein product: CASSFSSLGSGNEKLFF. Supplemented by reference TRBV5-1 and TRBJ1-4, the full variable domain reads KAGVTQTPRYLIKTRGQQVTLSCSPISGHRSVSWYQQTPGQGLQFLFEYFSETQRNKGNFPGRFSGRQFSNSRSEMNVSTLELGDSALYLCASSFSSLGSGNEKLFFGSGTQLSVL.

The V and J genes are TRBV11-3 and TRBJ1-3; possible D gene TRBD1, 5 bases. Germline assignment: CDR1 SGHNT and CDR2 YENEEA. The V and J ends lost 7 bases and 0 bases respectively, with 13 bases between them. The CDR3 sequence is 15 residues long. Written as DNA, the CDR3 is TGTGCCAGCAAGTTAGGGGCGTTCTCTGGAAACACCATATATTTT. The encoded protein is CASKLGAFSGNTIYF.

This chain uses TRBV18 with TRBJ1-1, with D possibly TRBD1 on 5 matching bases. The ends were cut back, 5 bases at V and 1 base at J, with 17 bases in the middle. The CDR3 consists of 16 residues. The V gene's germline CDR1 is KGHSH and CDR2 LQKENI. The CDR3 sequence is CASSSRAETANTEAFF. The CDR3 bases are TGTGCCAGCTCATCTCGGGCTGAGACAGCGAACACTGAAGCTTTCTTT.

This clone occurred once. V usage is TRBV27 and J usage is TRBJ2-7; the D call may be TRBD1 or TRBD2 (5 bases each). Germline V lookup: CDR1 MNHEY, CDR2 SMNVEV (reference sequence). This CDR3 spans 13 amino acids. V lost 5 bases to trimming and J lost 2 bases, with 10 bases between them. CDR3 loop: CASSPGRTYEQYF. As DNA, the CDR3 is TGTGCCAGCAGTCCGGGGCGGACCTACGAGCAGTACTTC.

The rearrangement joins TRBV18 to TRBJ1-1, with a possible D match to TRBD1 (6 bases). The CDR3 has 15 amino acids. Germline V lookup: CDR1 KGHSH, CDR2 LQKENI. The V end lost 6 bases, the J end lost 4 bases, and 18 bases lay between the germline ends. In DNA, the CDR3 is TGTGCCAGCTCCTCCGGGGGGCTTTATGGCACTGAAGCTTTCTTT. Translating it yields CASSSGGLYGTEAFF.

Concerning this clone: The germline gene is not matched at one end of the junction; a read error may be the cause. This chain links TRBV7-9 with TRBJ2-3; TRBD2 agrees at 10 bases. Germline V CDR1 and CDR2: SEHNR, FQNEAQ (reference sequence). The CDR3 has 17 amino acids. Here the CDR3 reads CASSLVLAGAPTDTQYF. CDR3 in DNA: TGTGCCAGCAGTTTAGTCCTAGCGGGGGCACCCACAGATACGCAGTATTTT.

The rearrangement joins TRBV7-9 to TRBJ1-5; the D is unclear. Trimming took 4 bases from V and 4 from J, leaving 11 bases between them. Germline V lookup: CDR1 SEHNR, CDR2 FQNEAQ (reference sequence). The CDR3 extends over 14 amino acids. In nucleotides, the CDR3 is TGTGCCAGCAGCTCCGGGTCGGGAAATCAGCCCCAGCATTTT. Amino acid sequence: CASSSGSGNQPQHF.

Regarding this clone: The germline gene is not matched at one end of the junction; a read error may be the cause. This sequence joins TRBV20-1 and TRBJ1-3; 9 bases map to TRBD1. Germline-derived CDR1 and CDR2 are DFQATT and SNEGSKA (reference sequence). The CDR3 has 9 amino acids. The CDR3 nucleotides are TGCAGTGCTAGCCGGACAGGGGATTTT. Its protein product is CSASRTGDF.

The chain is built from TRBV27 and TRBJ2-7; D uncertain. Trimming took off 1 base at V and 2 bases at J, with 9 bases between the two ends. This CDR3 has 14 residues. The germline V gene has CDR1 MNHEY and CDR2 SMNVEV (reference sequence). CDR3 residues: CASSLYGVTYEQYF. CDR3 sequence (DNA): TGTGCCAGCAGTTTATATGGGGTCACCTACGAGCAGTACTTC.

The chain has TRBV4-1 and TRBJ2-3; D unresolved. CDR3 size: 15 residues. Germline V gene data show CDR1 as MGHRA and CDR2 as YSYEKL. Trimming removed 1 base from V and 1 base from J, with 9 bases in between. The chain's CDR3 is CASSQGDGRTDTQYF. The CDR3 DNA reads TGCGCCAGCAGCCAAGGTGACGGGCGCACAGATACGCAGTATTTT.

The rearrangement links TRBV7-9 to TRBJ1-6; D unresolved. Germline V gives CDR1 SEHNR, CDR2 FQNEAQ (reference sequence). CDR3 size: 16 residues. Trimming stripped 4 bases from V and 5 bases from J, with 15 bases between. The CDR3 spells CASSSWGQLNNSPLHF. DNA of the CDR3: TGTGCCAGCAGCTCCTGGGGTCAGCTGAATAATTCACCCCTCCACTTT.

This clone was detected once. The chain links TRBV5-6 to TRBJ2-3, with D possibly TRBD2 on 5 matching bases. Germline V gene sequence: CDR1 SGHDT, CDR2 YYEEEE. The CDR3 extends over 12 amino acids. Deletions cut 3 bases from V and 6 bases from J, with 8 bases between. The CDR3 reads CASSWSGDTQYF. The CDR3 DNA is TGTGCCAGCAGCTGGTCGGGGGATACGCAGTATTTT.